Following are 5 T cell receptor beta chains from one sample sequenced in a study of shared clonotypes between healthy human individuals (dated by TCRdb to 2019 to 2021). The receptor library was made with the immunoSEQ multiplex PCR assay. This immuneACCESS table, as held by TCRdb, lists in-frame sequences with V and J called but not all clones. Of the missing ones, under half trace to an unresolved V gene in checked studies; the others have no known cause. The sample table contains around 2,000,000 clones; only one count was recorded for approximately 94% of them. Less than 1.5% of the sample is in the top ten clones. CD8 naive samples were CD45RO-negative cells positively selected for CCR7, giving a CD45RA+CCR7+ population that excluded TemRA cells. The sequencing sample was made of naive CD8+ T cells sorted from blood. The sample's cell subset or site label, in plain terms: CD45RA+CCR7+. The receptors here all came from a man aged 18 to 29 in good health.

This chain uses TRBV5-6 with TRBJ1-2, with a possible D match to TRBD1 (6 bases). The germline V gene has CDR1 SGHDT and CDR2 YYEEEE. The CDR3 contains 13 residues. Trimming left V 7 bases short and J 4 bases short, with 14 bases between. This CDR3 reads CASLRTDLYGYTF. CDR3 sequence (DNA): TGTGCCAGCCTCCGGACAGACCTCTATGGCTACACCTTC.

The V gene is TRBV4-1, the J gene TRBJ1-1; D ambiguous. The CDR3 covers 17 residues. Germline CDR1 MGHRA, CDR2 YSYEKL. Trimming shortened V by 0 bases and J by 0 bases, and 14 bases separated the two germline ends. For the CDR3, the DNA is TGCGCCAGCAGCCAAGATCGGGCCCCTCCAGTGAACACTGAAGCTTTCTTT. Residues: CASSQDRAPPVNTEAFF.

This sequence joins TRBV19 and TRBJ1-5, with 9 bases identical to TRBD1. CDR1 and CDR2 (germline): LNHDA, SQIVND (reference sequence). The CDR3 has 19 amino acids. J gave up 0 bases and V 5 bases, and 14 bases lay outside the gene matches. The CDR3 DNA reads TGTGCCAGTAGTCCAGAGGGACAGGGAGGTGAGTATAGCAATCAGCCCCAGCATTTT. Translating gives CASSPEGQGGEYSNQPQHF. Supplemented by reference TRBV19 and TRBJ1-5, the full variable domain reads DGGITQSPKYLFRKEGQNVTLSCEQNLNHDAMYWYRQDPGQGLRLIYYSQIVNDFQKGDIAEGYSVSREKKESFPLTVTSAQKNPTAFYLCASSPEGQGGEYSNQPQHFGDGTRLSIL.

This clone has only one observation. V usage is TRBV7-9 and J usage is TRBJ1-1; possibly TRBD1 for D (5 bases). The CDR3 contains 17 residues. V was trimmed by 2 bases and J by 4 bases, leaving 20 bases between them. Germline V lookup: CDR1 SEHNR, CDR2 FQNEAQ (reference sequence). The CDR3 DNA reads as TGTGCCAGCAGCTTAACCGACAGCCTACCAATGTTCACTGAAGCTTTCTTT. Translated: CASSLTDSLPMFTEAFF.

The chain joins TRBV4-1 to TRBJ2-7; TRBD2 matches at 8 bases. This CDR3 is built from 15 residues. Germline V gene lookup returns CDR1 MGHRA and CDR2 YSYEKL. With V trimmed by 4 bases and J by 0 bases, 5 bases remained unmatched. As DNA, the CDR3 is TGCGCCAGCAGCCCCCCGGGGGGGGTCTCCTACGAGCAGTACTTC. Translated, it gives CASSPPGGVSYEQYF.